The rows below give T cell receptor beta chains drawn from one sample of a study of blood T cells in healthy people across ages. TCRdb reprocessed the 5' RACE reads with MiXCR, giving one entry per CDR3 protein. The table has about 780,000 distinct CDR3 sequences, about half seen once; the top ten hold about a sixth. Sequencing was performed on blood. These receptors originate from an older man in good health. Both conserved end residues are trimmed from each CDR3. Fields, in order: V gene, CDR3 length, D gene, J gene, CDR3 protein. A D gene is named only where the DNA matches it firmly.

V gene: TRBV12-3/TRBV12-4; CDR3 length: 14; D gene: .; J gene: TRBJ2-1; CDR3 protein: ASSFRVGISYNEQF
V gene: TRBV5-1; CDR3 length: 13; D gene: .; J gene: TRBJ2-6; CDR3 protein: ASSPTGSGGNVLT
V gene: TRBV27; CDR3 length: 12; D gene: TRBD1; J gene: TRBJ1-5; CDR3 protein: ASSLVQGHQPQH
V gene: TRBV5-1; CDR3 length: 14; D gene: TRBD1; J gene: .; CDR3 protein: ASSLGGQGVYNEQY
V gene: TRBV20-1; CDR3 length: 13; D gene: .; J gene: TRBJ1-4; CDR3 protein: SARGEWGGREKLF
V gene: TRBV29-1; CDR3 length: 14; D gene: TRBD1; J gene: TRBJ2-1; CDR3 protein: SVVSTVGTGDNEQF
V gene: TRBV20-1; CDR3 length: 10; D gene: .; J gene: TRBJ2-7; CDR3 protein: SASRAMDEQY
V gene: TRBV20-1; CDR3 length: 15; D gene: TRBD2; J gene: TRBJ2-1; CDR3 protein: SARAGLAGRSYNEQF
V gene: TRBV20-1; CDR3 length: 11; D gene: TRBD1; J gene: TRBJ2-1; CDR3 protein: SALYRGHNEQF
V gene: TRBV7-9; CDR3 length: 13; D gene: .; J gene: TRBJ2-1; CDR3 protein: ASSLLVWGKYEQF
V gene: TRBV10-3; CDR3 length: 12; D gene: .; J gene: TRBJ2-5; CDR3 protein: AISAGTSQETQY
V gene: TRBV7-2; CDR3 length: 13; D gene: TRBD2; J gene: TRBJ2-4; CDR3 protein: ASSPQAGGMPGQY
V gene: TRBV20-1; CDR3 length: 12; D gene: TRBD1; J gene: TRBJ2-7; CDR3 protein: SAEGGQGAYEQY
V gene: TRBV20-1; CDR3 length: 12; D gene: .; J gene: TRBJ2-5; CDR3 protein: SASNSLGLHEQY
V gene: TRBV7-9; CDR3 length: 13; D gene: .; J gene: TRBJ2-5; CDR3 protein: ASSLGQGIEETQY
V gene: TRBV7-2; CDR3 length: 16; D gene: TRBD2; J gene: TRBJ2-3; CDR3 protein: ASSLVFPSGRRTDTQY
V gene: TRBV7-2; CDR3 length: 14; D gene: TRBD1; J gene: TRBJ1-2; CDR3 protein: ASSLTGTGANYGYT
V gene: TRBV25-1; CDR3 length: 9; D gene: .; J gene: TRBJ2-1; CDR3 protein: ATSQGNEQF
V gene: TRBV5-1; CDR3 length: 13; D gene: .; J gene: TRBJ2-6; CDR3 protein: ASATSLSGANVLT
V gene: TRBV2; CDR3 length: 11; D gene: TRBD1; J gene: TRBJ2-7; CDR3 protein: ASVGQGLYEQY
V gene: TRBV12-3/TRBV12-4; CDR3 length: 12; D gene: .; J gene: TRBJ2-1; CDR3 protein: ASSLAGYYNEQF
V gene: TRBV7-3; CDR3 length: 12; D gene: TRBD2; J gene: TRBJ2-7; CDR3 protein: ASSFDGLAGEQY
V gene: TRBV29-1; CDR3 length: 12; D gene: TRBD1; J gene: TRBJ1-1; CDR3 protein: SIEERQGGTEAF
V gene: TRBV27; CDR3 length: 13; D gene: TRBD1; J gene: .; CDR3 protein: ASSPGQGRTYEQY
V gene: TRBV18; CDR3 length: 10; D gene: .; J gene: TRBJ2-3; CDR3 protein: ASSPEGDTQY
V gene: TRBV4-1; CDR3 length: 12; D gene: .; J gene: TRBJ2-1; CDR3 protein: ASSHQDDRNEQF
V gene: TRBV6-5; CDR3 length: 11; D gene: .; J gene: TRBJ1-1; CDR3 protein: ASLPLKVTEAF
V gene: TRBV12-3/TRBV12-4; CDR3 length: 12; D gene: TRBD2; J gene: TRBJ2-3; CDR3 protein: ASRAGGYTDTQY
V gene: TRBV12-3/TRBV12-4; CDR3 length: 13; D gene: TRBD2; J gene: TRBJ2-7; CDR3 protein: ASSGAGGKSYEQY
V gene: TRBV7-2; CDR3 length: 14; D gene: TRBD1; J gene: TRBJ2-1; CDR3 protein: ASSAVTGTGRNEQF
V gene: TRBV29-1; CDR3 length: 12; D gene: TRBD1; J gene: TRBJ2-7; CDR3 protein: SVEELRGRYEQY
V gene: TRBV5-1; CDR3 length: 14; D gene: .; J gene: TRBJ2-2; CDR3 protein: ASSFSWESNTGELF
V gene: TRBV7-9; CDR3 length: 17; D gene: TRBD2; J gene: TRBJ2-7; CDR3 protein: ASSLADLAGGKSSYEQY
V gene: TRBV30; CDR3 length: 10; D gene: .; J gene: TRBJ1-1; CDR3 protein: AWSIADTEAF
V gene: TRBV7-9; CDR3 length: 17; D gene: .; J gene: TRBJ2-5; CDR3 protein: ASSQNAGWTPSFQETQY
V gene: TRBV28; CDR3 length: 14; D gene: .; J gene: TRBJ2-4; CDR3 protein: ASSSPPRDTKNIQY
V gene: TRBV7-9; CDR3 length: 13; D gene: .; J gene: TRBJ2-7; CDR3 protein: ASSLGHGLPYEQY
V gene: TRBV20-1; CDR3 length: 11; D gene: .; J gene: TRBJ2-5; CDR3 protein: SARLPGLRTQY
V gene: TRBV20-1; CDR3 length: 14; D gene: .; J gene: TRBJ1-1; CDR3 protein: SARERRFPMNTEAF
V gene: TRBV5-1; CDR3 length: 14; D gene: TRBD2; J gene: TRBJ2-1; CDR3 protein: ASSNPLAGSYNEQF
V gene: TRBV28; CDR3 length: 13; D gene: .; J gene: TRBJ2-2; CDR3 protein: ASSSGSANTGELF
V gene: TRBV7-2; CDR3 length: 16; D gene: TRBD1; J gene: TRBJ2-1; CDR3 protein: ARSLPRGQGLSYNEQF